These T cell receptor beta chains were read from a single sample in a study of shared clonotypes between healthy human individuals. Method: immunoSEQ multiplex PCR; TCRdb's copy keeps in-frame clones and lacks some. The table records about 2,200,000 clones, just over 90% of them present only once. The sample was naive CD8+ T cells from PBMCs. These receptors came from a man between 18 and 35 years old in good health. Some clones in this sample may be carry-over from other donors' samples. The CDR3 runs from the conserved cysteine through the conserved F or W. Fields, in order: J gene, clone size, V gene, D gene, CDR3 DNA, CDR3 protein. D genes are given only for firm matches. Rows give clone size only sometimes, using once, few, many, or a class for an expanded clone.

j_call: TRBJ2-3
clone_size: .
v_call: TRBV7-9
d_call: .
cdr3_nt: TGTGCCAGCAGCTTAGCCAAAGATACGCAGTATTTT
cdr3_aa: CASSLAKDTQYF

j_call: TRBJ2-1
clone_size: .
v_call: TRBV19
d_call: .
cdr3_nt: TGTGCCAGTAGTATAGCGGGCCTATCCTACAATGAGCAGTTCTTC
cdr3_aa: CASSIAGLSYNEQFF

j_call: TRBJ1-2
clone_size: .
v_call: TRBV30
d_call: TRBD1
cdr3_nt: TGTGCCTGGAAGGGGACAGCTTATGGCTACACCTTC
cdr3_aa: CAWKGTAYGYTF

j_call: TRBJ2-1
clone_size: .
v_call: TRBV5-4
d_call: .
cdr3_nt: TGTGCCAGCAGCTTGGTAGTAATTAGCGGCCTATACAATGAGCAGTTCTTC
cdr3_aa: CASSLVVISGLYNEQFF

j_call: TRBJ2-7
clone_size: .
v_call: TRBV28
d_call: .
cdr3_nt: TGTGCCAGCAGATACCAGGGTCTTAACTACGAGCAGTACTTC
cdr3_aa: CASRYQGLNYEQYF

j_call: TRBJ1-5
clone_size: .
v_call: TRBV9
d_call: .
cdr3_nt: TGTGCCAGCAGCTCTAACCCCAGGCTCAATCAGCCCCAGCATTTT
cdr3_aa: CASSSNPRLNQPQHF

j_call: TRBJ1-3
clone_size: .
v_call: TRBV7-2
d_call: .
cdr3_nt: TGTGCCAGCACGCGTCGAGTTGGCCTAGGAAACACCATATATTTT
cdr3_aa: CASTRRVGLGNTIYF

j_call: TRBJ1-1
clone_size: .
v_call: TRBV12-5
d_call: .
cdr3_nt: TGTGCTAGTGGTCTCCACCTGGATGGGAACACTGAAGCTTTCTTT
cdr3_aa: CASGLHLDGNTEAFF

j_call: TRBJ2-5
clone_size: .
v_call: TRBV28
d_call: TRBD1
cdr3_nt: TGTGCCAGCAGTTTCAGGGGGTGGGAGACCCAGTACTTC
cdr3_aa: CASSFRGWETQYF

j_call: TRBJ2-7
clone_size: .
v_call: TRBV19
d_call: .
cdr3_nt: TGTGCCAGTAGTACCCGGGACGGACACTCCTACGAGCAGTACTTC
cdr3_aa: CASSTRDGHSYEQYF

j_call: TRBJ2-3
clone_size: .
v_call: TRBV10-1
d_call: .
cdr3_nt: TGCGCCAGCAGTGTGGGGGACTCGGGAGCCACGCAGTATTTT
cdr3_aa: CASSVGDSGATQYF

j_call: TRBJ2-7
clone_size: .
v_call: TRBV9
d_call: TRBD1
cdr3_nt: TGTGCCAGCAGCTCCCCGCAGGGGGACTCCTACGAGCAGTACTTC
cdr3_aa: CASSSPQGDSYEQYF

j_call: TRBJ2-1
clone_size: few
v_call: TRBV30
d_call: .
cdr3_nt: TGTGCCTGGAAGGAGGATTTCAATGAGCAGTTCTTC
cdr3_aa: CAWKEDFNEQFF

j_call: TRBJ1-5
clone_size: .
v_call: TRBV15
d_call: .
cdr3_nt: TGTGCCACCAGCACGGGGGGGAATAGCAATCAGCCCCAGCATTTT
cdr3_aa: CATSTGGNSNQPQHF

j_call: TRBJ2-1
clone_size: .
v_call: TRBV4-1
d_call: .
cdr3_nt: TGCGCCAGCAGCCCTCATCGACAGGAGCAGTTCTTC
cdr3_aa: CASSPHRQEQFF

j_call: TRBJ2-5
clone_size: .
v_call: TRBV15
d_call: .
cdr3_nt: TGTGCCACCAGCAGGAGACTCCCGGGGGAGACCCAGTACTTC
cdr3_aa: CATSRRLPGETQYF

j_call: TRBJ2-1
clone_size: .
v_call: TRBV11-2
d_call: TRBD2
cdr3_nt: TGTGCCAGCAGCTTAGGTGGGACTAGCAGATACAATGAGCAGTTCTTC
cdr3_aa: CASSLGGTSRYNEQFF

j_call: TRBJ1-1
clone_size: .
v_call: TRBV10-3
d_call: .
cdr3_nt: TGTGCCATCAGTGCGGCCGAACGGGGACTTCTTCCCCAAGCTTTCTTT
cdr3_aa: CAISAAERGLLPQAFF

j_call: TRBJ1-1
clone_size: few
v_call: TRBV19
d_call: .
cdr3_nt: TGTGCCAGTAGTCCCGCTTGGGGAGCTTTCTTT
cdr3_aa: CASSPAWGAFF

j_call: TRBJ2-5
clone_size: .
v_call: TRBV7-9
d_call: TRBD2
cdr3_nt: TGTGCCAGCAGCTCGATAAAGGGACTAGCGGGAAGAGAGACCCAGTACTTC
cdr3_aa: CASSSIKGLAGRETQYF

j_call: TRBJ2-1
clone_size: .
v_call: TRBV27
d_call: .
cdr3_nt: TGTGCCAGCAGTTCGGTGAGGGCCGCAGAGTCCTACAATGAGCAGTTCTTC
cdr3_aa: CASSSVRAAESYNEQFF

j_call: TRBJ1-2
clone_size: once
v_call: TRBV27
d_call: .
cdr3_nt: TGTGCCAGCAGTTCCCTAGGGGGGTATGGCTACACCTTC
cdr3_aa: CASSSLGGYGYTF

j_call: TRBJ2-5
clone_size: .
v_call: TRBV9
d_call: TRBD1
cdr3_nt: TGTGCCAGCAGCGTCCCGACAGGGGGTGGAGAGACCCAGTACTTC
cdr3_aa: CASSVPTGGGETQYF

j_call: TRBJ2-7
clone_size: .
v_call: TRBV2
d_call: TRBD1
cdr3_nt: TGTGCCAGCCGCGGACAGGGTTTGCACGAGCAGTACTTC
cdr3_aa: CASRGQGLHEQYF

j_call: TRBJ2-6
clone_size: .
v_call: TRBV7-9
d_call: TRBD1
cdr3_nt: TGTGCCAGCAGCTTAGGACAGGGGACCCTCTCTGGGGCCAACGTCCTGACTTTC
cdr3_aa: CASSLGQGTLSGANVLTF

j_call: TRBJ2-7
clone_size: .
v_call: TRBV6-1
d_call: TRBD1
cdr3_nt: TGTGCCAGCAGTGACCGGGACAGGAGTTACGAGCAGTACTTC
cdr3_aa: CASSDRDRSYEQYF

j_call: TRBJ1-1
clone_size: .
v_call: TRBV6-5
d_call: .
cdr3_nt: TGTGCCAGCAGTTACAATGGCAAGCCAAACACTGAAGCTTTCTTT
cdr3_aa: CASSYNGKPNTEAFF

j_call: TRBJ2-7
clone_size: .
v_call: TRBV21-1
d_call: .
cdr3_nt: TGTGCCAGCAGCAAAGTGGTTAGCAGCTCCTACGAGCAGTACTTC
cdr3_aa: CASSKVVSSSYEQYF

j_call: TRBJ1-2
clone_size: .
v_call: TRBV19
d_call: TRBD1
cdr3_nt: TGTGCCAGTAGTATCGACAGGGCGGGATACTATGGCTACACCTTC
cdr3_aa: CASSIDRAGYYGYTF

j_call: TRBJ2-2
clone_size: .
v_call: TRBV5-6
d_call: TRBD2
cdr3_nt: TGTGCCAGCAGCAAATTCGCGGGAGGAAACACCGGGGAGCTGTTTTTT
cdr3_aa: CASSKFAGGNTGELFF

j_call: TRBJ2-7
clone_size: .
v_call: TRBV9
d_call: .
cdr3_nt: TGTGCCAGCAGCGTAGCGGGTGACGTGATGTACGAGCAGTACTTC
cdr3_aa: CASSVAGDVMYEQYF

j_call: TRBJ1-2
clone_size: .
v_call: TRBV28
d_call: .
cdr3_nt: TGTGCCAGCAGTTTAGTCGGATCTAACTATGGCTACACCTTC
cdr3_aa: CASSLVGSNYGYTF

j_call: TRBJ1-2
clone_size: .
v_call: TRBV27
d_call: TRBD1
cdr3_nt: TGTGCCAGCAGTCACGGACAGGGCGATGGCTACACCTTC
cdr3_aa: CASSHGQGDGYTF

j_call: TRBJ2-7
clone_size: .
v_call: TRBV29-1
d_call: TRBD2
cdr3_nt: TGCAGCGTTAGAGCCGGGAGGGGCTTTGGGAACGAGCAGTACTTC
cdr3_aa: CSVRAGRGFGNEQYF

j_call: TRBJ2-7
clone_size: .
v_call: TRBV28
d_call: TRBD2
cdr3_nt: TGTGCCAGCAGTTTATGGGGACTCCCGGGAGGTGCTGACGAGCAGTACTTC
cdr3_aa: CASSLWGLPGGADEQYF

j_call: TRBJ2-7
clone_size: .
v_call: TRBV4-3
d_call: .
cdr3_nt: TGCGCCAGCAGCCACCAGACTAGTACCGAGCAGTACTTC
cdr3_aa: CASSHQTSTEQYF

j_call: TRBJ2-1
clone_size: .
v_call: TRBV14
d_call: .
cdr3_nt: TGTGCCAGCAGCCAAGATGAGTATAGGGAAAGTCGGTCCTACAATGAGCAGTTCTTC
cdr3_aa: CASSQDEYRESRSYNEQFF

j_call: TRBJ2-1
clone_size: .
v_call: TRBV29-1
d_call: .
cdr3_nt: TGCAGCGTTGAAACAGGGCCAAAGATAATAAACAATGAGCAGTTCTTC
cdr3_aa: CSVETGPKIINNEQFF

j_call: TRBJ2-2
clone_size: few
v_call: TRBV7-3
d_call: .
cdr3_nt: TGTGCCAGCAGCCCGGGAATTACGGGCACCGGGGAGCTGTTTTTT
cdr3_aa: CASSPGITGTGELFF

j_call: TRBJ1-2
clone_size: .
v_call: TRBV27
d_call: .
cdr3_nt: TGTGCCAGCAGCTCCCGGGACAACCTAGCTAACTATGGCTACACCTTC
cdr3_aa: CASSSRDNLANYGYTF

j_call: TRBJ1-5
clone_size: .
v_call: TRBV7-9
d_call: .
cdr3_nt: TGTGCCAGCAGCTGGGCAGATCAGCCCCAGCATTTT
cdr3_aa: CASSWADQPQHF

j_call: TRBJ2-7
clone_size: .
v_call: TRBV6-1
d_call: TRBD2
cdr3_nt: TGTGCCAGCAGTGAAGGACTAGCGGGAGGCCTCTACGAGCAGTACTTC
cdr3_aa: CASSEGLAGGLYEQYF